This T cell receptor (beta chain) was captured by sequencing in a study of regulatory T cells in long-lasting Graves disease. Study-level background: It was over 5 years of antithyroid drugs, with positive TSH receptor antibodies, that meant persistent Graves' disease. Findings and caveats of the study: With persistent disease, TRBV28, TRBJ1-2 and TRBJ2-5 were the favored segments. Examination was confined to peripheral blood, excluding thyroid tissue.

This clonotype came up a few times. The antigen is unknown. Time point meaning: persistent/refractory GD, antithyroid drugs over 5 years with positive TRAb. RNA extracted from PBMCs served as the sequencing template. Construction of the TCR beta libraries employed iRepertoire HTBI primers in conjunction with Arm-PCR of CDR3 regions. TCRdb processed the multiplex PCR reads anew with MiXCR; each CDR3 protein has one entry. Here the sample spans 300,000 to 400,000 distinct CDR3 sequences, around a fifth being singletons. Per the germline V gene, CDR1 is SGHRS and CDR2 is YFSETQ. This CDR3 has 13 residues. Trimming took off 5 bases at V and 8 bases at J, with 16 bases between the two ends.

This material consisted of peripheral blood mononuclear cells (PBMCs), taken when the disease was refractory, from a patient treated with antithyroid drugs. The rearrangement joins TRBV5-1 to TRBJ1-2, with a tentative D call TRBD1 (6 bases). This TCR came from a female donor with Graves disease. CDR3 bases: TGCGCCAGCAGTCCGGGGGCCTTAGGCGGCTACACCTTC. The encoded protein is CASSPGALGGYTF.